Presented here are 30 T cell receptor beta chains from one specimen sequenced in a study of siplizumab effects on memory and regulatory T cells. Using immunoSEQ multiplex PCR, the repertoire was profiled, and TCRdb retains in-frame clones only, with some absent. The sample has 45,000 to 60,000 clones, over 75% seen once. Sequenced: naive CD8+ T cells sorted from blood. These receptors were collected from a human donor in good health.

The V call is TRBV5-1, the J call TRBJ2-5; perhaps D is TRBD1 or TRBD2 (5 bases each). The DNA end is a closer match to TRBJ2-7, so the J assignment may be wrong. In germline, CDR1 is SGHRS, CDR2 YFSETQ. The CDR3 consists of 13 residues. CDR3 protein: CASSYGTSYEQYF. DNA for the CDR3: TGCGCCAGCAGCTACGGGACCTCCTACGAGCAGTACTTC.

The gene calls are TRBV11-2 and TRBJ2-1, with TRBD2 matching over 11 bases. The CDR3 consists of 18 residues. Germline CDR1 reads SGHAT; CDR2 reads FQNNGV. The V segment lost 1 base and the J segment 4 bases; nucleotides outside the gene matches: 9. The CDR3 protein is CASSLVMASGRWYNEQFF. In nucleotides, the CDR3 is TGTGCCAGCAGCTTAGTAATGGCTAGCGGGAGGTGGTACAATGAGCAGTTCTTC.

CDR3 region: CASSQDWSQRGGTPYEQYF. The CDR3 DNA is TGTGCCAGCAGCCAAGATTGGTCACAGCGCGGGGGGACCCCCTACGAGCAGTACTTC. The gene calls are TRBV14 and TRBJ2-7; 8 nucleotides match TRBD2. The CDR3 sequence is 19 residues long. CDR1 is SGHDN, CDR2 FVKESK, per germline. Unmatched junction bases numbered 15, after V lost 0 bases and J lost 2 bases.

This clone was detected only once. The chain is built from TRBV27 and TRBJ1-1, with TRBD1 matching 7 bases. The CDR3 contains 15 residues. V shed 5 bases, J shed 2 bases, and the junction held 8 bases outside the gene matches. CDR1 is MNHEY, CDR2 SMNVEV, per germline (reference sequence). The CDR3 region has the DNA TGTGCCAGCAGTGTCACAGGGGAGATCAACACTGAAGCTTTCTTT. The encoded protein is CASSVTGEINTEAFF.

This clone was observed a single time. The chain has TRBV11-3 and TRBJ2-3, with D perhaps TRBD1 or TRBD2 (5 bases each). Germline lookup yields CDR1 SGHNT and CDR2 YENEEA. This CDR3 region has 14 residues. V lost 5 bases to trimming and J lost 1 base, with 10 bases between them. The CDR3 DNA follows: TGTGCCAGCAGCCAACGGGACGGCACAGATACGCAGTATTTT. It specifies CASSQRDGTDTQYF.

CDR3 region: CASSSQVSTLGETQYF. DNA of the CDR3: TGTGCCAGCAGCTCCCAGGTTAGCACCTTAGGAGAGACCCAGTACTTC. This chain connects TRBV13 to TRBJ2-5; D call uncertain. Trimming stripped 4 bases from V and 4 bases from J, with 19 bases between. The CDR3 runs 16 residues. Germline CDR1 is PRHDT and CDR2 is FYEKMQ (reference sequence).

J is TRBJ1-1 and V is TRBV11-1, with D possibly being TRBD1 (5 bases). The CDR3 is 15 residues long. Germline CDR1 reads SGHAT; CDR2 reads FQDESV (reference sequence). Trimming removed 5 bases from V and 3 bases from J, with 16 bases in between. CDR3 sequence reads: CASSLPPTAYTEAFF. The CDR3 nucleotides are TGTGCCAGCAGCCTCCCTCCGACAGCTTACACTGAAGCTTTCTTT.

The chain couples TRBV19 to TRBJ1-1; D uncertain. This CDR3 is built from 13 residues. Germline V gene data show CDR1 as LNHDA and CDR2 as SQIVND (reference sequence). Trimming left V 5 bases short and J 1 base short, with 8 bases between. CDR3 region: CASSLQTNTEAFF. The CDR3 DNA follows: TGTGCCAGTAGTTTACAGACGAACACTGAAGCTTTCTTT.

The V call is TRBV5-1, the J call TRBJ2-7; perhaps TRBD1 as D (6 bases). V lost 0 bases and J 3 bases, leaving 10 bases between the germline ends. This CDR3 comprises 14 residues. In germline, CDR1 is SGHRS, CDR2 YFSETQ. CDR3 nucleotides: TGCGCCAGCAGCTTGGTTAGCAGGGGCTACGAGCAGTACTTC. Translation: CASSLVSRGYEQYF.

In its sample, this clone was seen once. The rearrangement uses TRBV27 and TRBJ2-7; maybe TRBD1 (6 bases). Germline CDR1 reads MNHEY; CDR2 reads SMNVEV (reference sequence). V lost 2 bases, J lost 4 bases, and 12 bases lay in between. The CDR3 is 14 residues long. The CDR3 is CASSLRQALYEQYF. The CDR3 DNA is TGTGCCAGCAGTTTACGACAGGCCCTTTACGAGCAGTACTTC.

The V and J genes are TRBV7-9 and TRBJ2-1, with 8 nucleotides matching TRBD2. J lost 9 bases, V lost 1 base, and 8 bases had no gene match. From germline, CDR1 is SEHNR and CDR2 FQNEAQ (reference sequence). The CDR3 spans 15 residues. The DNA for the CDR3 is TGTGCCAGCAGCTTAGTGGCAGCGGGAGTGAGTGAGCAGTTCTTC. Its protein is CASSLVAAGVSEQFF.

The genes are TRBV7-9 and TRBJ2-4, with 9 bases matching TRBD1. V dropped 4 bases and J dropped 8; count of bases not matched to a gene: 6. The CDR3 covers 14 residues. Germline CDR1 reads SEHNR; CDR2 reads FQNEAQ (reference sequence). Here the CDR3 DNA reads TGTGCCAGCAGCTCAAGCCGGGACAGGGACATTCAGTACTTC. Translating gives CASSSSRDRDIQYF.

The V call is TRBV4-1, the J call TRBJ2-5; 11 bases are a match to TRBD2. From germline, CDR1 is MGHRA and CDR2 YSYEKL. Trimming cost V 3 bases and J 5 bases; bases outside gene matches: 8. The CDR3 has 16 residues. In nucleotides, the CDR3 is TGCGCCAGCAGCCATATTAGCGGGAGGGATCTGGAGACCCAGTACTTC. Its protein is CASSHISGRDLETQYF.

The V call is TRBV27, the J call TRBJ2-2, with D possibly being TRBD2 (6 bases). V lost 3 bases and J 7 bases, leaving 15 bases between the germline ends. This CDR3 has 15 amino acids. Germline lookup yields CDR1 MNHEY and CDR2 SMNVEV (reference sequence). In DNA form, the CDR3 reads TGTGCCAGCAGTTTGTCGGCTAGCGTCGACGGGGAGCTGTTTTTT. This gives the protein CASSLSASVDGELFF.

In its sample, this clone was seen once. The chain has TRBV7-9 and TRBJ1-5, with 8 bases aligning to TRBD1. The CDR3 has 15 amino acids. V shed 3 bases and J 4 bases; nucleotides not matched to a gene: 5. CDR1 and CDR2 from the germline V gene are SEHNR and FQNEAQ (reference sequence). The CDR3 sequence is CASSLDREPNQPQHF. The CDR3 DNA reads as TGTGCCAGCAGCTTGGACAGGGAACCTAATCAGCCCCAGCATTTT.

In nucleotides, the CDR3 is TGTGCCAGCAGGCCGGGACTCTCGGTCGGCAATGAGCAGTTCTTC. Translating it yields CASRPGLSVGNEQFF. This rearrangement joins TRBV2 to TRBJ2-1; maybe TRBD2 (6 bases). The germline V and J ends were trimmed by 6 bases and 6 bases, with 18 bases remaining between them. The CDR3 spans 15 residues. Germline lookup yields CDR1 SNHLY and CDR2 FYNNEI.

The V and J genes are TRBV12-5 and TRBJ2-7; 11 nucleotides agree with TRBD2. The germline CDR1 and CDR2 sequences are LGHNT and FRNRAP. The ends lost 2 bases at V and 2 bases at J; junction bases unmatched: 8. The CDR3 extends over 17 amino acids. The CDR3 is CASGLPVKLAGAYEQYF. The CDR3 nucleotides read TGTGCTAGTGGTTTGCCGGTTAAACTAGCGGGAGCCTACGAGCAGTACTTC.

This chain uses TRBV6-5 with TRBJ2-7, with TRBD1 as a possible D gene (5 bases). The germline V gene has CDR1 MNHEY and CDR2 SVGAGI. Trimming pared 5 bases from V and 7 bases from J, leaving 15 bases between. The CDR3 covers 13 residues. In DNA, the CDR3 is TGTGCCAGCAGTGAATGGCAGGGTGGTGAGCAGTACTTC. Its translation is CASSEWQGGEQYF.

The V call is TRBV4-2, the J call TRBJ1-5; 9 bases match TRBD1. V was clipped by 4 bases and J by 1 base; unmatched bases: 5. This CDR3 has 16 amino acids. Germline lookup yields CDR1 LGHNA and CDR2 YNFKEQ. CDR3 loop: CASSPETGGSNQPQHF. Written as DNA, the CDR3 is TGTGCCAGCAGCCCAGAGACAGGGGGGAGCAATCAGCCCCAGCATTTT.

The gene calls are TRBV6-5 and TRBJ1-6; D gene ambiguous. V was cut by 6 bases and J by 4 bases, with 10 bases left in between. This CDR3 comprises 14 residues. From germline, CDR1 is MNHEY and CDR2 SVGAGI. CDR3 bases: TGTGCCAGCAGGGTCGACGGTTATAATTCACCCCTCCACTTT. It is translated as CASRVDGYNSPLHF.

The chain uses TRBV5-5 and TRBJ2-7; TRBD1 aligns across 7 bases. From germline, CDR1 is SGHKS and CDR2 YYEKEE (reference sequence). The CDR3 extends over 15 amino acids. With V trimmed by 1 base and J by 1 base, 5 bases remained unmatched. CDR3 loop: CASSLWSGGSYEQYF. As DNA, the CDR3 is TGTGCCAGCAGCTTGTGGTCAGGGGGTTCCTACGAGCAGTACTTC.

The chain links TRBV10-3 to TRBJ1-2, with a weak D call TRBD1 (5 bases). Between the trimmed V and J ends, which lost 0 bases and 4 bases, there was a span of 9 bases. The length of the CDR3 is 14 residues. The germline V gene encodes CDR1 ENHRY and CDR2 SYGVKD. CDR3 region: CAISESGQGYGYTF. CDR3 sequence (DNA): TGTGCCATCAGTGAGTCGGGTCAGGGCTATGGCTACACCTTC.

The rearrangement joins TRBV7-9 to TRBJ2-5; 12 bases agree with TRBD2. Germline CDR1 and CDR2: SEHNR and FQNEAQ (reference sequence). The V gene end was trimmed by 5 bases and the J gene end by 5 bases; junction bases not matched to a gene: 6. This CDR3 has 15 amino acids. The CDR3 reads CASSDLAGGWETQYF. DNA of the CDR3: TGTGCCAGCAGCGACCTAGCGGGAGGGTGGGAGACCCAGTACTTC.

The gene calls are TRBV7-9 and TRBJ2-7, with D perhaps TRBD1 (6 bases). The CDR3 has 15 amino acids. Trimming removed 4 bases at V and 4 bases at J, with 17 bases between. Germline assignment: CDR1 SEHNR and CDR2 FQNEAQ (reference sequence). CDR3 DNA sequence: TGTGCCAGCAGCTCGCAGTCCCGGGACATTTACGAGCAGTACTTC. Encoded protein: CASSSQSRDIYEQYF.

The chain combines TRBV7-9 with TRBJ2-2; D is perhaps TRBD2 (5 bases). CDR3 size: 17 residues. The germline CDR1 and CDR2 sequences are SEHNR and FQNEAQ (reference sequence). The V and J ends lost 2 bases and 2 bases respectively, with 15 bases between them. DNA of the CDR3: TGTGCCAGCAGCTTAAATTTAGCGAGACTAAACACCGGGGAGCTGTTTTTT. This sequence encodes CASSLNLARLNTGELFF.

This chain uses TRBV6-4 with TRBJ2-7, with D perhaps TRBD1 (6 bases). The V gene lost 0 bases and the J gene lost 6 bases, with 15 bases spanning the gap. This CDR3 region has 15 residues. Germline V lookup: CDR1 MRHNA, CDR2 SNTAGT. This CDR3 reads CASSDSTGLNCEQYF. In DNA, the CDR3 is TGTGCCAGCAGTGACTCGACAGGCTTAAACTGCGAGCAGTACTTC.

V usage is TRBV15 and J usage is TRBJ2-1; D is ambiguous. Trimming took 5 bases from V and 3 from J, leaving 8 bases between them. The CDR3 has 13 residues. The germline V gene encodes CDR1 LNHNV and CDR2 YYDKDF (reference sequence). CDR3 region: CATSLRSYNEQFF. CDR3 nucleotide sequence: TGTGCCACCAGCTTGCGGAGCTACAATGAGCAGTTCTTC. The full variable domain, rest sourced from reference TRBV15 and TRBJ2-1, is DAMVIQNPRYQVTQFGKPVTLSCSQTLNHNVMYWYQQKSSQAPKLLFHYYDKDFNNEADTPDNFQSRRPNTSFCFLDIRSPGLGDTAMYLCATSLRSYNEQFFGPGTRLTVL.

In DNA, the CDR3 is TGTGCCAGCAGCTTAGTCCTCACCGGGGAGCTGTTTTTT. As protein: CASSLVLTGELFF. The chain employs TRBV7-9 and TRBJ2-2; D unresolved. The length of the CDR3 is 13 residues. Germline CDR1 SEHNR, CDR2 FQNEAQ (reference sequence). V was pared by 1 base and J by 4 bases, with 4 bases between.

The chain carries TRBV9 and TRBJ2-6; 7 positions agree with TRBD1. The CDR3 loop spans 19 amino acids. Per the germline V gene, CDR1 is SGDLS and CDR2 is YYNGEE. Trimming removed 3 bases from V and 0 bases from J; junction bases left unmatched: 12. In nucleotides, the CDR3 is TGTGCCAGCAGCGCCCCACGACAGGGCCCTAGCTCTGGGGCCAACGTCCTGACTTTC. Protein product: CASSAPRQGPSSGANVLTF.

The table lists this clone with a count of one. The CDR3: CASSLAGQEQYF. CDR3 sequence (DNA): TGTGCCAGCAGCTTAGCTGGCCAGGAGCAGTACTTC. V is TRBV7-9 and J is TRBJ2-5; D unclear. V lost 0 bases and J lost 11, with 10 bases in between. Germline CDR1 SEHNR, CDR2 FQNEAQ (reference sequence). The CDR3 has 12 residues.